Presented here are 17 T cell receptor beta chains from one specimen sequenced in a study of cytomegalovirus exposure and HLA in healthy donors. Primers: 60 Vbeta forward and 13 Jbeta reverse. TCRdb keeps only in-frame clones here, not all; method: immunoSEQ multiplex PCR. The sample has 100,000 to 150,000 clones; approximately 72% are singletons. The specimen sequenced was PBMCs. These receptors originate from a middle-aged woman in good health and CMV-seropositive.

The V gene is TRBV2, the J gene TRBJ1-2, with 10 bases aligning to TRBD1. V lost 7 bases to trimming and J lost 5 bases; unmatched junction nucleotides: 13. The CDR3 length is 16 residues. Germline-derived CDR1 and CDR2 are SNHLY and FYNNEI. CDR3 DNA sequence: TGTGCCAGCACCGGACAGGGGGTATCGTTCGGGTATGGCTACACCTTC. This sequence encodes CASTGQGVSFGYGYTF.

In DNA, the CDR3 is TGTGCCAGCAGCTTATCTATTCCTACAGATACGCAGTATTTT. The encoded protein is CASSLSIPTDTQYF. V gene TRBV11-2 combines with J gene TRBJ2-3; D is ambiguous. Trimming took off 2 bases at V and 3 bases at J, with 9 bases between the two ends. Germline V gives CDR1 SGHAT, CDR2 FQNNGV. The CDR3 extends over 14 amino acids. The full variable domain, in which reference TRBV11-2 and TRBJ2-3 provide the parts outside the CDR3, is EAGVAQSPRYKIIEKRQSVAFWCNPISGHATLYWYQQILGQGPKLLIQFQNNGVVDDSQLPKDRFSAERLKGVDSTLKIQPAKLEDSAVYLCASSLSIPTDTQYFGPGTRLTVL.

This chain links TRBV7-3 with TRBJ1-1; the match to TRBD1 covers 10 bases. Germline V CDR1 and CDR2: SGHTA, FQGTGA. Unmatched junction bases numbered 1, after V lost 4 bases and J lost 5 bases. The CDR3 covers 13 residues. For the CDR3, the DNA is TGTGCCAGCAGCTCGGACAGGGGGACTGAAGCTTTCTTT. Its translation is CASSSDRGTEAFF. The whole variable domain, remainder taken from reference TRBV7-3 and TRBJ1-1, is GAGVSQTPSNKVTEKGKYVELRCDPISGHTALYWYRQSLGQGPEFLIYFQGTGAADDSGLPNDRFFAVRPEGSVSTLKIQRTERGDSAVYLCASSSDRGTEAFFGQGTRLTVV.

The V gene is TRBV6-5, the J gene TRBJ2-2; D is undetermined. This CDR3 has 12 amino acids. Trimming removed 5 bases from V and 6 bases from J, with 7 bases in between. In germline, CDR1 is MNHEY, CDR2 SVGAGI. The CDR3 loop reads CASSKRPGELFF. DNA for the CDR3: TGTGCCAGCAGTAAGCGCCCCGGGGAGCTGTTTTTT.

This clone was seen only a few times. V is TRBV7-9 and J is TRBJ1-1; no definite D call. In germline, CDR1 is SEHNR, CDR2 FQNEAQ (reference sequence). With 5 bases removed from V and 5 bases from J, the gap between germline ends came to 15 bases. The CDR3 is 14 residues long. CDR3 loop: CASSPRWFGTEAFF. CDR3 in DNA: TGTGCCAGCAGCCCCAGGTGGTTTGGAACTGAAGCTTTCTTT.

The rearrangement joins TRBV6-1 to TRBJ1-2; 11 nucleotides agree with TRBD1. Germline trimming cut 4 bases from V and 4 bases from J; bases unmatched to any gene: 8. Germline values: CDR1 MNHNS, CDR2 SASEGT. The CDR3 runs 16 residues. The CDR3 bases are TGTGCCAGCAGTGCCGCGGACAGGGGGCGGGGCTATGGCTACACCTTC. This sequence encodes CASSAADRGRGYGYTF.

This chain joins TRBV10-3 and TRBJ1-5; D is perhaps TRBD1 (5 bases). The CDR3 is 14 amino acids. Germline V CDR1 and CDR2: ENHRY, SYGVKD. V was pared by 2 bases and J by 5 bases, with 10 bases between. This chain's CDR3 is CAISEGGYDQPQHF. CDR3 nucleotides: TGTGCCATCAGTGAGGGGGGGTACGATCAGCCCCAGCATTTT.

The rearrangement uses TRBV15 and TRBJ2-3; D perhaps matches TRBD2 (6 bases). V lost 1 base to trimming and J lost 0 bases, with 8 bases between them. The length of the CDR3 is 15 residues. The V gene's germline CDR1 is LNHNV and CDR2 YYDKDF (reference sequence). The CDR3 sequence is CATSRAGVSTDTQYF. CDR3 DNA: TGTGCCACCAGCAGAGCGGGAGTAAGCACAGATACGCAGTATTTT.

The gene calls are TRBV7-2 and TRBJ1-3, with D unclear. Per germline, CDR1 SGHTA and CDR2 FQGNSA. V was cut by 2 bases and J by 0 bases, with 14 bases left in between. The CDR3 loop spans 17 amino acids. The CDR3 sequence: CASSLPRRGNSGNTIYF. In DNA, the CDR3 is TGTGCCAGCAGCTTACCTCGGAGAGGGAACTCTGGAAACACCATATATTTT.

The rearrangement joins TRBV6-5 to TRBJ2-5, with D possibly being TRBD2 (5 bases). The CDR3 covers 14 residues. CDR1 is MNHEY, CDR2 SVGAGI, per germline. The V gene lost 1 base and the J gene lost 0 bases, with 6 bases spanning the gap. The CDR3 region is CASSYYGDQETQYF. The CDR3 DNA reads TGTGCCAGCAGTTACTACGGGGACCAAGAGACCCAGTACTTC.

The chain links TRBV4-3 to TRBJ1-3; 8 bases are shared with TRBD1. V was clipped by 1 base and J by 3 bases; unmatched bases: 2. The CDR3 length is 15 residues. CDR1 LGHNA and CDR2 YSLEER come from the germline V gene. The CDR3 nucleotides read TGCGCCAGCAGCCAAGCAGGGGGCGGTGGAAACACCATATATTTT. This sequence encodes CASSQAGGGGNTIYF.

A single count supports this clone. The rearrangement links TRBV5-4 to TRBJ2-7; TRBD1 matches 7 bases. The CDR3 loop spans 15 amino acids. V lost 1 base, J lost 3 bases, and 7 bases stayed unmatched. Germline V gives CDR1 SGHNT, CDR2 YYREEE (reference sequence). CDR3 coding DNA: TGTGCCAGCAGCTTGACAGGGGAAAAAAACTACGAGCAGTACTTC. Its translation: CASSLTGEKNYEQYF.

The rearrangement joins TRBV29-1 to TRBJ2-1; D remains unclear. The CDR3 has 11 residues. Germline V gene data show CDR1 as SQVTM and CDR2 as ANQGSEA. V was cut by 4 bases and J by 9 bases, with 10 bases left in between. The CDR3: CSVVGRSEQFF. In nucleotides, the CDR3 is TGCAGCGTTGTAGGTAGGAGTGAGCAGTTCTTC.

This rearrangement joins TRBV5-4 to TRBJ1-1; D is undetermined. The CDR3 loop spans 12 amino acids. CDR1 and CDR2 from the germline V gene are SGHNT and YYREEE (reference sequence). V lost 3 bases and J 4 bases, leaving 7 bases between the germline ends. The CDR3 bases are TGTGCCAGCAGCTCAGAGGGCACTGAAGCTTTCTTT. Amino acids: CASSSEGTEAFF. The full variable domain, with the rest looked up from reference TRBV5-4 and TRBJ1-1, is ETGVTQSPTHLIKTRGQQVTLRCSSQSGHNTVSWYQQALGQGPQFIFQYYREEENGRGNFPPRFSGLQFPNYSSELNVNALELDDSALYLCASSSEGTEAFFGQGTRLTVV.

This clone was observed once. J is TRBJ1-5 and V is TRBV5-1; TRBD1 matches 12 bases. V was clipped by 4 bases and J by 5 bases; unmatched bases: 4. Germline CDR1 is SGHRS and CDR2 is YFSETQ. This CDR3 region has 15 residues. Here the CDR3 DNA reads TGCGCCAGCAGCGCCGGGACAGGGGGCCATCAGCCCCAGCATTTT. Protein: CASSAGTGGHQPQHF.

The chain uses TRBV5-1 and TRBJ1-1, with a possible D match to TRBD1 (5 bases). Germline CDR1 reads SGHRS; CDR2 reads YFSETQ. V dropped 4 bases and J dropped 0 bases, with 16 bases sitting between them. The CDR3 runs 16 residues. CDR3 sequence: CASSRTRQYLNTEAFF. In nucleotides, the CDR3 is TGCGCCAGCAGCCGTACCAGACAGTACTTGAACACTGAAGCTTTCTTT.

The V gene is TRBV25-1, the J gene TRBJ1-3; the D gene is possibly TRBD1 (5 bases). Per the germline V gene, CDR1 is MGHDK and CDR2 is SYGVNS. V lost 3 bases and J 3 bases, leaving 9 bases between the germline ends. This CDR3 spans 14 amino acids. In nucleotides, the CDR3 is TGTGCCAGCAGTGAGGGGGGGGGTGGAAACACCATATATTTT. Its translation is CASSEGGGGNTIYF.